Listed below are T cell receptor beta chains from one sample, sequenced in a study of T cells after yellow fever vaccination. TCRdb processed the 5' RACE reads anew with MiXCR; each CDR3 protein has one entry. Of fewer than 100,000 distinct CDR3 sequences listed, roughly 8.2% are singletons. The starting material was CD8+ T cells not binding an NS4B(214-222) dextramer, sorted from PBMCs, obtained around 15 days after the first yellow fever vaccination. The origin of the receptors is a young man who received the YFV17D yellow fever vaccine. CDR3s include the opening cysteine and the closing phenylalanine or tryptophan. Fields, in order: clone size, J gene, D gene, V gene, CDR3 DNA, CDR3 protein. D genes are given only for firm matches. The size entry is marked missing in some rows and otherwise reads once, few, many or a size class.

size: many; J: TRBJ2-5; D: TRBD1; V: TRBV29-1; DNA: TGCAGCGTTGAAGTTAGGGGGCAGCCAAGGGAGACCCAGTACTTC; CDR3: CSVEVRGQPRETQYF
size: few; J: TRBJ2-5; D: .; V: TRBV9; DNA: TGTGCCAGCAGTAACAGCATCCAAGAGACCCAGTACTTC; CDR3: CASSNSIQETQYF
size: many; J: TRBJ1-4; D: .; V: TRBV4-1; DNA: TGCGCCAGCAGCCAAGTCGGGCAGGGGAATGAAAAACTGTTTTTT; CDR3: CASSQVGQGNEKLFF
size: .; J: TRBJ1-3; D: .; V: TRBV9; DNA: TGTGCCAGCAGCGTAGGAGGGGGAAAAGGCTACTCTGGAAACACCATATATTTT; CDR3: CASSVGGGKGYSGNTIYF
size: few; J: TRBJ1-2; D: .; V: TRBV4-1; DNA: TGCGCCAGCAGCCCCTCCTTTGGGGGGATGGGCTATGGCTACACCTTC; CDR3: CASSPSFGGMGYGYTF
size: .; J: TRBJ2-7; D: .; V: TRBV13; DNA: TGTGCCAGCAGCTCAGATGAAACACACGGGGCCTACGAGCAGTACTTC; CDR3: CASSSDETHGAYEQYF
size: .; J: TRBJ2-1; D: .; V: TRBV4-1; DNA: TGCGCCAGCAGCCAAACCCGGCATGAGCAGTTCTTC; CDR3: CASSQTRHEQFF
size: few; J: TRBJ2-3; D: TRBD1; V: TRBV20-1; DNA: TGCAGTGCTAGAGATTTTTTCGACGGACAGGGAAGTATGGATACGCAGTATTTT; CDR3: CSARDFFDGQGSMDTQYF
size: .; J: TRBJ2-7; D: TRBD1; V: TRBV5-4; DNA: TGTGCCAGCAGCTTAGCAGGGGGAATTGGCTACGAGCAGTACTTC; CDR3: CASSLAGGIGYEQYF
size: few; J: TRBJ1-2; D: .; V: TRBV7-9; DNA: TGTGCCAGCAGCTTAGCTTTTACAGATGGCTACACCTTC; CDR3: CASSLAFTDGYTF
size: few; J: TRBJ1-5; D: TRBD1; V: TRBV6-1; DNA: TGTGCCAGCAGTAAGAACAGGGGGCAGCGCAATCAGCCCCAGCATTTT; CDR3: CASSKNRGQRNQPQHF
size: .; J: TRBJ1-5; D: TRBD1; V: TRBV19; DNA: TGTGCCAGTAGTCCACTTAGCGGACAGGGAAGACAGCCCCAGCATTTT; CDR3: CASSPLSGQGRQPQHF
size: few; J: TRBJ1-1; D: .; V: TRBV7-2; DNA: TGTGCCAGCAGCTTAGTCCCAATGTCGAACACTGAAGCTTTCTTT; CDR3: CASSLVPMSNTEAFF
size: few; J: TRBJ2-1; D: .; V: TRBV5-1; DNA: TGCGCCAGCAGCTACCGACAGAATGAGCAGTTCTTC; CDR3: CASSYRQNEQFF
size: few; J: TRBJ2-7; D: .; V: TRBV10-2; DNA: TGCGCCAGCAGCGACTCGGACGCCGATATAACCTACGAGCAGTACTTC; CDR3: CASSDSDADITYEQYF
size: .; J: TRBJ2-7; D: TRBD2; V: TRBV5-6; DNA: TGTGCCAGCAGTCCCGCGGGGGGTAGAGTTTACGAGCAGTACTTC; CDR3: CASSPAGGRVYEQYF
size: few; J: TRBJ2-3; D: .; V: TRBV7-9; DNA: TGTGCCAGCAGCCGACAGGTCCAGCCAGATACGCAGTATTTT; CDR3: CASSRQVQPDTQYF